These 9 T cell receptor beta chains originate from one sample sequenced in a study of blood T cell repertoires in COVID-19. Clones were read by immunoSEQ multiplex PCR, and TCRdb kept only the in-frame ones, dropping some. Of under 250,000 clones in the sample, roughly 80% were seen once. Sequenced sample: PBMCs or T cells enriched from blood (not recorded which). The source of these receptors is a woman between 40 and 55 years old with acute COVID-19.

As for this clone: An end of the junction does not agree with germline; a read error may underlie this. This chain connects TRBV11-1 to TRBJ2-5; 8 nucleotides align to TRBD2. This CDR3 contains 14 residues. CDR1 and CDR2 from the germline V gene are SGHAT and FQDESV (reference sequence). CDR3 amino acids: CASSLAGLQETQYF. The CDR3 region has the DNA TGTGCCAGCAGCCTAGCGGGCCTTCAAGAGACCCAGTACTTC.

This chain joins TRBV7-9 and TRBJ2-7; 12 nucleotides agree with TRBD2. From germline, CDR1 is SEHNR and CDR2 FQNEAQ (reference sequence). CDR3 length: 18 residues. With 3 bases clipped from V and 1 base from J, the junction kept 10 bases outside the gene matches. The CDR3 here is CASSLILAGGEVSYEQYF. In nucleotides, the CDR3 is TGTGCCAGCAGCTTGATTCTAGCGGGAGGGGAGGTATCCTACGAGCAGTACTTC. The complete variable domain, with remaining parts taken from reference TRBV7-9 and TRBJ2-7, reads DTGVSQNPRHKITKRGQNVTFRCDPISEHNRLYWYRQTLGQGPEFLTYFQNEAQLEKSRLLSDRFSAERPKGSFSTLEIQRTEQGDSAMYLCASSLILAGGEVSYEQYFGPGTRLTVT.

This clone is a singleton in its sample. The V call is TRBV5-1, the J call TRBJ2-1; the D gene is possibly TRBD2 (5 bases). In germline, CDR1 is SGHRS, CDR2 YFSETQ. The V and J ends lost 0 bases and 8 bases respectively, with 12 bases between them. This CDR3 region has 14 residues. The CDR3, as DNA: TGCGCCAGCAGCTTGGAGGTTAGCGCGGATGAGCAGTTCTTC. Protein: CASSLEVSADEQFF.

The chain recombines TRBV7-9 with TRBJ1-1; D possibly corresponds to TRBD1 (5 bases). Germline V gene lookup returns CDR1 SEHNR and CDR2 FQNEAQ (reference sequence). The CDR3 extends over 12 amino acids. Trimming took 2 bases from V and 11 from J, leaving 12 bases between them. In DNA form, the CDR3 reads TGTGCCAGCAGCTTAAGGTCGGAGGGGGCTTTCTTT. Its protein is CASSLRSEGAFF.

CDR3 protein: CASSLAGQPYNEQFF. In DNA, the CDR3 is TGTGCCAGCAGCTTAGCCGGACAGCCTTACAATGAGCAGTTCTTC. The chain links TRBV7-2 to TRBJ2-1; the D gene is possibly TRBD1 (6 bases). CDR1 and CDR2 from the germline V gene are SGHTA and FQGNSA. Trimming removed 0 bases at V and 4 bases at J, with 10 bases between. This CDR3 spans 15 amino acids.

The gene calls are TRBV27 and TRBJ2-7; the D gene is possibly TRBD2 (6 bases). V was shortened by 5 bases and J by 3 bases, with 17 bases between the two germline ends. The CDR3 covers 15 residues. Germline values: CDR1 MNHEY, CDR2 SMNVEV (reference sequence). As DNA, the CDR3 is TGTGCCAGCAGTCCACGCCCCCTGACTAGCTACGAGCAGTACTTC. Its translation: CASSPRPLTSYEQYF.

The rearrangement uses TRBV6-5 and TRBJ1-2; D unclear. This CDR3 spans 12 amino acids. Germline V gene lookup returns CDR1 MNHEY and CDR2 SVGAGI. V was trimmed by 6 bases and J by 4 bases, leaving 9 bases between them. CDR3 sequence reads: CASRRPSYGYTF. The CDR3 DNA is TGTGCCAGCAGGAGGCCTTCCTATGGCTACACCTTC.

The CDR3 here is CASSWRTDSGNTIYF. The CDR3 DNA reads TGTGCCAGCAGCTGGAGGACTGACTCTGGAAACACCATATATTTT. The rearrangement links TRBV7-2 to TRBJ1-3; D not certain. Germline loops: CDR1 SGHTA, CDR2 FQGNSA. The CDR3 has 15 residues. V was shortened by 4 bases and J by 0 bases, with 10 bases between the two germline ends.

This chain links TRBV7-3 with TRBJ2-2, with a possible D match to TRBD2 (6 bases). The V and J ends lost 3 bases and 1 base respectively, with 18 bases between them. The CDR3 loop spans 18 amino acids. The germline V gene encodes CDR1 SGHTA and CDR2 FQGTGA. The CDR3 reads CASSFYPTLGGNTGELFF. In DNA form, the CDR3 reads TGTGCCAGCAGCTTTTACCCAACCCTCGGGGGGAACACCGGGGAGCTGTTTTTT.